What follows are 32 T cell receptor beta chains derived from one specimen sequenced in a study of blood T cell repertoires in COVID-19. Repertoires were generated with immunoSEQ multiplex PCR, while TCRdb's copy carries only in-frame clones and drops some. This sample has approximately 220,000 clones, with around 87% found just once. The sample taken for sequencing was PBMCs or T cells enriched from blood (not recorded which). These receptors all come from a woman between 18 and 30 years old in a cohort exposed to, infected with or recovered from COVID-19 (not recorded which).

The gene calls are TRBV2 and TRBJ1-5, with D unclear. The CDR3 totals 16 residues. Germline V gives CDR1 SNHLY, CDR2 FYNNEI. The V end was cut by 4 bases, the J end by 1 base, with 14 bases between. The CDR3 coding sequence is TGTGCCAGCAGTGGCATCCGGGGAGGGAGCAATCAGCCCCAGCATTTT. Translated, it gives CASSGIRGGSNQPQHF.

The chain recombines TRBV7-9 with TRBJ2-3; 8 bases are shared with TRBD1. The V and J ends lost 5 bases and 3 bases, in that order; junction bases with no gene match: 4. CDR3 size: 14 residues. Germline-derived CDR1 and CDR2 are SEHNR and FQNEAQ (reference sequence). In nucleotides, the CDR3 is TGTGCCAGCAGCCCAAGGACAGGGACAGATACGCAGTATTTT. Residues: CASSPRTGTDTQYF.

This clone was found once. The chain employs TRBV6-1 and TRBJ1-5; no definite D call. This CDR3 comprises 12 residues. The germline gives CDR1 MNHNS, CDR2 SASEGT. V was shortened by 4 bases and J by 5 bases, with 6 bases between the two germline ends. The CDR3 DNA sequence: TGTGCCAGCAGTGGAGCCTATCAGCCCCAGCATTTT. It translates to CASSGAYQPQHF.

This chain links TRBV30 with TRBJ1-1; TRBD1 matches at 7 bases. The germline gives CDR1 GTSNPN, CDR2 SVGIG (reference sequence). With 5 bases clipped from V and 0 bases from J, the junction kept 6 bases outside the gene matches. The CDR3 loop spans 14 amino acids. CDR3 amino acids: CAWGGGQLNTEAFF. CDR3 bases: TGTGCCTGGGGAGGGGGACAGTTGAACACTGAAGCTTTCTTT.

The V gene is TRBV19, the J gene TRBJ1-1; D is possibly TRBD1 (5 bases). In germline, CDR1 is LNHDA, CDR2 SQIVND (reference sequence). CDR3 length: 14 amino acids. V shed 6 bases and J shed 1 base, with 12 bases lying between them. The CDR3 protein is CASRPQASNTEAFF. The CDR3 nucleotides read TGTGCCAGTAGGCCACAGGCATCGAACACTGAAGCTTTCTTT.

This chain connects TRBV5-4 to TRBJ2-1; TRBD2 agrees at 8 bases. V trimming: 1 base; J trimming: 4 bases; junction bases outside the gene matches: 4. This CDR3 is 15 amino acids long. In germline, CDR1 is SGHNT, CDR2 YYREEE (reference sequence). DNA of the CDR3: TGTGCCAGCAGCTTGAGTGGCGGGGGGTACAATGAGCAGTTCTTC. Translated, it gives CASSLSGGGYNEQFF.

This chain connects TRBV18 to TRBJ2-1, with 10 bases that match TRBD2. The V and J ends lost 6 bases and 7 bases, in that order; junction bases with no gene match: 9. The germline V gene has CDR1 KGHSH and CDR2 LQKENI. CDR3 length: 15 residues. The CDR3 nucleotides read TGTGCCAGCTCCCCTAGCGGGGGTCTAGGGAATGAGCAGTTCTTC. Translated, it gives CASSPSGGLGNEQFF.

The rearrangement joins TRBV14 to TRBJ2-7; 10 bases match TRBD1. V was pared by 1 base and J by 8 bases, with 5 bases of the junction left unmatched. The CDR3 is 14 residues long. Per the germline V gene, CDR1 is SGHDN and CDR2 is FVKESK. In nucleotides, the CDR3 is TGTGCCAGCAGCCAAGCCGGGACAGGGGTTCAGCAGTACTTC. This translates into CASSQAGTGVQQYF.

V usage is TRBV19 and J usage is TRBJ1-2; no reliable D call. V lost 5 bases to trimming and J lost 4 bases, with 11 bases between them. CDR3 size: 13 residues. CDR1 is LNHDA, CDR2 SQIVND, per germline (reference sequence). The CDR3 is CASSPAVPYGYTF. The CDR3 DNA reads as TGTGCCAGTAGTCCCGCAGTTCCCTATGGCTACACCTTC.

This clone came up once. V usage is TRBV2 and J usage is TRBJ1-6; D might be TRBD1 (5 bases). V gave up 4 bases and J gave up 8 bases, with 12 bases separating them. The CDR3 extends over 14 amino acids. Germline CDR1 is SNHLY and CDR2 is FYNNEI. The CDR3 loop reads CASSVGLGYSPLHF. CDR3 bases: TGTGCCAGCAGTGTGGGACTCGGGTATTCACCCCTCCACTTT.

The chain has TRBV5-6 and TRBJ1-4, with unresolved D. From germline, CDR1 is SGHDT and CDR2 YYEEEE. Trimming pared 2 bases from V and 8 bases from J, leaving 19 bases between. The CDR3 length is 16 residues. The CDR3 DNA sequence: TGTGCCAGCAGCTTAGCGGGGATATCTCCGGGGGAAAAACTGTTTTTT. Protein: CASSLAGISPGEKLFF.

This chain joins TRBV5-1 and TRBJ2-1, with TRBD2 matching over 13 bases. The CDR3 is made up of 16 amino acids. CDR1 is SGHRS, CDR2 YFSETQ, per germline. V was clipped by 4 bases and J by 7 bases; unmatched bases: 8. CDR3 in DNA: TGCGCCAGCAGCAAACCTACTAGCGGGGGGGCGAATGAGCAGTTCTTC. The encoded protein is CASSKPTSGGANEQFF.

The J gene is TRBJ1-2, the V gene TRBV18; TRBD1 is a possible D gene (5 bases). Per the germline V gene, CDR1 is KGHSH and CDR2 is LQKENI. V was trimmed by 3 bases and J by 2 bases, leaving 13 bases between them. The CDR3 consists of 15 residues. The CDR3 protein is CASSPSPDSNYGYTF. CDR3 sequence (DNA): TGTGCCAGCTCACCCTCCCCCGACAGCAACTATGGCTACACCTTC.

The table lists this clone with a count of one. The chain couples TRBV6-2 or TRBV6-3 to TRBJ2-5; D is perhaps TRBD2 (5 bases). This CDR3 is built from 13 residues. Germline V lookup: CDR1 MNHEY, CDR2 SVGEGT. With 5 bases removed from V and 7 bases from J, the gap between germline ends came to 14 bases. The CDR3 loop reads CASSHRGSRTQYF. In DNA form, the CDR3 reads TGTGCCAGCAGTCACCGGGGTTCGCGGACCCAGTACTTC.

The genes are TRBV7-8 and TRBJ2-5, with TRBD2 as a possible D gene (5 bases). This CDR3 region has 15 residues. Between the trimmed V and J ends, which lost 2 bases and 2 bases, there was a span of 12 bases. The germline CDR1 and CDR2 sequences are SGHVS and FQNEAQ. CDR3 region: CASSLFLALQETQYF. The CDR3 DNA follows: TGTGCCAGCAGCTTATTCCTAGCTCTACAAGAGACCCAGTACTTC.

This clone was seen a few times. The chain uses TRBV28 and TRBJ1-2; a possible D gene is TRBD1 (6 bases). There are 15 residues in the CDR3. Germline lookup yields CDR1 MDHEN and CDR2 SYDVKM. Between the trimmed V and J ends, which lost 6 bases and 4 bases, there was a span of 18 bases. The CDR3, as DNA: TGTGCCAGCAGCTTAGACAGGTCGCTAGGCTATGGCTACACCTTC. Protein: CASSLDRSLGYGYTF.

The genes are TRBV7-2 and TRBJ2-1; no definite D call. Germline V gene lookup returns CDR1 SGHTA and CDR2 FQGNSA. The V and J ends lost 1 base and 4 bases respectively, with 8 bases between them. The CDR3 has 14 amino acids. The CDR3 reads CASSLGYRYNEQFF. The DNA for the CDR3 is TGTGCCAGCAGCTTAGGTTACAGATACAATGAGCAGTTCTTC. The whole variable domain, filled in from reference TRBV7-2 and TRBJ2-1, reads GAGVSQSPSNKVTEKGKDVELRCDPISGHTALYWYRQSLGQGLEFLIYFQGNSAPDKSGLPSDRFSAERTGGSVSTLTIQRTQQEDSAVYLCASSLGYRYNEQFFGPGTRLTVL.

A few counts support this clone. The rearrangement uses TRBV27 and TRBJ1-5, with D perhaps TRBD1 (6 bases). The ends were cut back, 2 bases at V and 11 bases at J, with 16 bases in the middle. Germline assignment: CDR1 MNHEY and CDR2 SMNVEV (reference sequence). This CDR3 spans 14 amino acids. Here the CDR3 reads CASSLNDRTKAQHF. In nucleotides, the CDR3 is TGTGCCAGCAGTTTAAATGACAGGACAAAGGCCCAGCATTTT.

The chain links TRBV6-5 to TRBJ1-2; TRBD1 aligns across 11 bases. This CDR3 is 15 amino acids long. Germline CDR1 reads MNHEY; CDR2 reads SVGAGI. V lost 6 bases to trimming and J lost 4 bases; unmatched junction nucleotides: 7. Written as DNA, the CDR3 is TGTGCCAGCAGCAAGGACAGGGGGCGGGGCTATGGCTACACCTTC. Residues: CASSKDRGRGYGYTF.

This chain connects TRBV24-1 to TRBJ2-3, with 7 bases matching TRBD2. With V trimmed by 5 bases and J by 3 bases, 7 bases remained unmatched. There are 15 residues in the CDR3. Germline CDR1 KGHDR, CDR2 SFDVKD. Here the CDR3 DNA reads TGTGCCACCAGTGGGCGACTAGCCGGGACAGATACGCAGTATTTT. It encodes CATSGRLAGTDTQYF.

This sequence joins TRBV9 and TRBJ1-1, with D hard to call. CDR1 and CDR2 from the germline V gene are SGDLS and YYNGEE. CDR3 length: 20 amino acids. Trimming cost V 0 bases and J 1 base, with 25 bases left between them. CDR3 in DNA: TGTGCCAGCAGCGTAGGCCCCTCCCAGTCTGCGGTAAGAGGGAACACTGAAGCTTTCTTT. This translates into CASSVGPSQSAVRGNTEAFF.

The rearrangement links TRBV10-2 to TRBJ1-1; D not certain. The germline gives CDR1 WSHSY, CDR2 SAAADI. The CDR3 runs to 14 residues. V gave up 5 bases and J gave up 3 bases, with 13 bases separating them. Here the CDR3 DNA reads TGCGCCAGCAGTACCCAGGCCGCCTACACTGAAGCTTTCTTT. This gives the protein CASSTQAAYTEAFF.

This chain joins TRBV24-1 and TRBJ2-6; D possibly corresponds to TRBD1 (5 bases). The CDR3 spans 16 residues. CDR1 is KGHDR and CDR2 is SFDVKD in the germline V gene. V dropped 4 bases and J dropped 4 bases, with 13 bases sitting between them. The CDR3, as DNA: TGTGCCACCAGTGACCCACACAGGTCCGGGGCCAACGTCCTGACTTTC. Protein product: CATSDPHRSGANVLTF.

The sample holds one count of this clone. This rearrangement joins TRBV5-1 to TRBJ2-5, with D tentatively TRBD1 (6 bases). The CDR3 has 15 residues. The V gene lost 6 bases and the J gene lost 4 bases, with 19 bases spanning the gap. Germline V lookup: CDR1 SGHRS, CDR2 YFSETQ. CDR3 loop: CASMRSKTGSETQYF. CDR3 in DNA: TGCGCCAGCATGAGGTCTAAAACAGGGTCAGAGACCCAGTACTTC.

The chain recombines TRBV7-3 with TRBJ2-5; D gene uncertain. CDR3 size: 15 residues. CDR1 SGHTA and CDR2 FQGTGA come from the germline V gene. V lost 5 bases and J 2 bases, leaving 15 bases between the germline ends. The CDR3 nucleotides read TGTGCCAGCAGCCCCACCCCAGGCCTACAAGAGACCCAGTACTTC. Its protein is CASSPTPGLQETQYF.

V gene TRBV24-1 combines with J gene TRBJ2-1; 11 bases fit TRBD2. V trimming: 4 bases; J trimming: 9 bases; junction bases outside the gene matches: 7. Looked up from germline, CDR1 is KGHDR and CDR2 is SFDVKD. This CDR3 has 15 residues. The CDR3 nucleotides are TGTGCCACCAGTGAAACTTTTAGCGGGGGGGCTGAGCAGTTCTTC. It codes for CATSETFSGGAEQFF.

The chain uses TRBV6-1 and TRBJ1-6; 11 nucleotides align to TRBD1. This CDR3 comprises 15 residues. Trimming cost V 3 bases and J 9 bases; bases outside gene matches: 4. Germline loops: CDR1 MNHNS, CDR2 SASEGT. The CDR3 protein is CASSDPGTGGSPLHF. The CDR3, as DNA: TGTGCCAGCAGTGATCCCGGGACAGGGGGTTCACCCCTCCACTTT.

The J gene is TRBJ2-5, the V gene TRBV10-3; 7 bases align to TRBD2. Trimming cost V 2 bases and J 1 base; bases outside gene matches: 19. The CDR3 contains 20 residues. Germline lookup yields CDR1 ENHRY and CDR2 SYGVKD. For the CDR3, the DNA is TGTGCCATCAGTGAGGAATTCCTAGCGGCAGCCGCCCCCGTCCAAGAGACCCAGTACTTC. Encoded protein: CAISEEFLAAAAPVQETQYF.

The chain uses TRBV5-8 and TRBJ1-5; D remains unclear. CDR3 length: 14 amino acids. Per germline, CDR1 SGHTS and CDR2 YDEGEE. Trimming shortened V by 5 bases and J by 0 bases, and 9 bases separated the two germline ends. CDR3 in amino acids: CASSHYSSNQPQHF. CDR3 nucleotide sequence: TGTGCCAGCAGTCATTACAGTAGCAATCAGCCCCAGCATTTT.

V and J are TRBV6-5 and TRBJ2-7, with 9 bases identical to TRBD2. This CDR3 spans 15 amino acids. Unmatched junction bases numbered 4, after V lost 2 bases and J lost 2 bases. Germline values: CDR1 MNHEY, CDR2 SVGAGI. CDR3 sequence reads: CASSYGASGTYEQYF. The CDR3 DNA is TGTGCCAGCAGTTACGGGGCTAGCGGGACCTACGAGCAGTACTTC.

The V call is TRBV7-9, the J call TRBJ1-1, with D tentatively TRBD1 (6 bases). The CDR3 has 15 residues. Per germline, CDR1 SEHNR and CDR2 FQNEAQ (reference sequence). V shed 1 base and J shed 7 bases, with 16 bases lying between them. CDR3 coding DNA: TGTGCCAGCAGCTTAGGGACAGACTATAGGGGTGAAGCTTTCTTT. Protein sequence: CASSLGTDYRGEAFF.

This chain uses TRBV10-1 with TRBJ1-5; TRBD1 is a possible D gene (5 bases). The length of the CDR3 is 14 residues. The V gene's germline CDR1 is WNHNN and CDR2 SYGVQD (reference sequence). Trimming shortened V by 8 bases and J by 6 bases, and 17 bases separated the two germline ends. For the CDR3, the DNA is TGCGCCAGCGCATGGGGCAGACGCGGTCAGCCCCAGCATTTT. Translation: CASAWGRRGQPQHF.